This note documents a single T cell receptor (beta chain) sequence. This record belongs to a study of T cells in tuberculosis. There are 14 residues in the CDR3. V was pared by 0 bases and J by 3 bases, with 7 bases between. Germline CDR1 MGHRA, CDR2 YSYEKL. Specified time point: new active TB diagnosis, blood taken before or within 7 days of starting treatment. Repertoires were generated with immunoSEQ multiplex PCR, while TCRdb's copy carries only in-frame clones and drops some. The sample shows around 30,000 clones, more than 70% of them seen only once. The sequence was obtained from an adult with tuberculosis. The specimen comprised PBMCs, sampled at tuberculosis diagnosis. The chain links TRBV4-1 to TRBJ2-3, with D possibly matching TRBD2 (5 bases). The CDR3 protein is CASSQDRGTDTQYF. DNA for the CDR3: TGCGCCAGCAGCCAAGATCGCGGGACAGATACGCAGTATTTT.